This TCR beta chain was captured in a study of T cell responses to AZD1222 COVID-19 vaccine. Notes on the study in general: Nearly half of spike-specific TCRs reportedly target unmutated variant regions. With two AZD1222 doses given, Spike-specific TCR breadth and depth both rose.

The table came from immunoSEQ multiplex PCR; TCRdb's copy has only in-frame clones and leaves some out. The sample yields some 120,000 clones, 80% to 90% seen once. V shed 2 bases and J 4 bases; nucleotides not matched to a gene: 5. The CDR3 is made up of 15 amino acids. Germline V gene sequence: CDR1 MNHEY, CDR2 SMNVEV (reference sequence). Of note for this clone: Its antigen remains unidentified.

The clonotype was recovered from an adult in good health. The V gene is TRBV27, the J gene TRBJ2-1, with 7 bases that match TRBD2. The material sequenced was peripheral blood, taken on day 0 of AZD1222 vaccination. This CDR3 is CASSLGSGVYNEQFF. DNA of the CDR3: TGTGCCAGCAGTTTAGGGAGCGGGGTGTACAATGAGCAGTTCTTC.